The 9 T cell receptor beta chains below come from one sample, sequenced in a study of cytomegalovirus exposure and HLA in healthy donors. Measured with immunoSEQ multiplex PCR; TCRdb has only the in-frame clones, and not every one. This sample carries 150,000 to 200,000 clones, approximately 87% of them seen once, and the ten largest clones take 5.5% to 6%. Material: PBMCs. Receptors were obtained from a woman aged 30 to 39 in good health and CMV-seronegative.

This clone is a singleton in its sample. The J gene is TRBJ2-3, the V gene TRBV5-1; 10 positions match TRBD2. Germline CDR1 SGHRS, CDR2 YFSETQ. The trim removed 5 bases at V and 2 bases at J, leaving 5 bases unmatched. The CDR3 consists of 15 residues. The CDR3 region is CASSLAGGVTDTQYF. As DNA, the CDR3 is TGCGCCAGCAGTTTAGCGGGGGGCGTCACAGATACGCAGTATTTT.

The rearrangement joins TRBV5-1 to TRBJ2-7; 13 bases line up with TRBD2. This CDR3 has 16 residues. The V gene end was trimmed by 3 bases and the J gene end by 4 bases; junction bases not matched to a gene: 7. Germline V gene lookup returns CDR1 SGHRS and CDR2 YFSETQ. The CDR3 protein is CASSSMGLAGSYEQYF. The CDR3 DNA is TGCGCCAGCAGCTCAATGGGACTAGCGGGAAGTTACGAGCAGTACTTC. Looking up the rest from reference TRBV5-1 and TRBJ2-7 gives the full variable domain: KAGVTQTPRYLIKTRGQQVTLSCSPISGHRSVSWYQQTPGQGLQFLFEYFSETQRNKGNFPGRFSGRQFSNSRSEMNVSTLELGDSALYLCASSSMGLAGSYEQYFGPGTRLTVT.

This chain uses TRBV6-1 with TRBJ2-3; 12 bases align to TRBD2. Germline V gene sequence: CDR1 MNHNS, CDR2 SASEGT. V gave up 4 bases and J gave up 4 bases; unmatched junction bases: 6. This CDR3 has 16 residues. The CDR3: CASSALRTSGADTQYF. DNA for the CDR3: TGTGCCAGCAGTGCCCTCCGGACTAGCGGGGCAGATACGCAGTATTTT.

The V call is TRBV6-1, the J call TRBJ1-2, with D perhaps matching TRBD1 (5 bases). Trimming removed 10 bases at V and 6 bases at J, with 21 bases between. The length of the CDR3 is 14 residues. The germline V gene has CDR1 MNHNS and CDR2 SASEGT. CDR3 sequence (DNA): TGTGCCACCTCGACTACCCCGGACACTCATGGCTACACCTTC. Translating gives CATSTTPDTHGYTF.

A single count supports this clone. The chain recombines TRBV28 with TRBJ2-2; 10 nucleotides line up with TRBD1. V dropped 5 bases and J dropped 6; count of bases not matched to a gene: 6. Germline lookup yields CDR1 MDHEN and CDR2 SYDVKM. The CDR3 totals 15 residues. The CDR3 DNA is TGTGCCAGCAGTGGAAGCGGGACAGGGGCCGGGGAGCTGTTTTTT. It translates to CASSGSGTGAGELFF.

As regards this clone: Other DNA variants within this sample encode the same CDR3. The V call is TRBV27, the J call TRBJ1-1; D unclear. The CDR3 consists of 14 residues. Germline V gene data show CDR1 as MNHEY and CDR2 as SMNVEV (reference sequence). The ends were cut back, 2 bases at V and 5 bases at J, with 12 bases in the middle. CDR3 in DNA: TGTGCCAGCAGTTTAGGGGAGGGTGTAACTGAAGCTTTCTTT. Translated, it gives CASSLGEGVTEAFF.

The chain combines TRBV2 with TRBJ1-2, with no clear D. The CDR3 contains 11 residues. Germline V gives CDR1 SNHLY, CDR2 FYNNEI. V lost 7 bases and J 3 bases, leaving 6 bases between the germline ends. Here the CDR3 reads CASTSDYGYTF. The CDR3 nucleotides read TGTGCCAGCACGTCGGACTATGGCTACACCTTC.

This chain uses TRBV13 with TRBJ2-7; 7 bases map to TRBD1. After removal of 4 bases from V and 3 bases from J, the junction contained 6 bases not matched to a gene. The germline gives CDR1 PRHDT, CDR2 FYEKMQ (reference sequence). The length of the CDR3 is 14 residues. The CDR3 nucleotides are TGTGCCAGCAGCTCCCGGGACAGTGGCTACGAGCAGTACTTC. It translates to CASSSRDSGYEQYF.

This clone was counted a single time. This chain uses TRBV5-6 with TRBJ2-7; 9 positions agree with TRBD1. Germline V gene sequence: CDR1 SGHDT, CDR2 YYEEEE. Losses at the gene ends were 2 bases for V and 2 bases for J; bases not matched to a gene: 2. This CDR3 has 14 amino acids. CDR3 residues: CASSFGTGPYEQYF. As DNA, the CDR3 is TGTGCCAGCAGCTTCGGGACAGGGCCCTACGAGCAGTACTTC.